Below, 11 T cell receptor beta chains from the same sample are listed, as sequenced in a study of T-cell reconstitution after alpha-beta-depleted transplantation in children. The library targeted TCRbeta and was prepared with unique molecular identifiers. MiXCR, run by TCRdb on the PCR reads, gives a single entry per CDR3 protein. The sample lists 300,000 or so distinct CDR3 sequences; 23% were seen once. The input for sequencing was PBMCs, mostly from graft donor cells, taken 180 days after TCRalphabeta/CD19-depleted stem cell transplant. Every receptor here comes from a male patient between 10 and 17 years old who had a stem cell transplant for acute lymphoblastic leukemia, so the T cells may come from the graft donor.

This clonotype has just a few counts. V is TRBV7-9 and J is TRBJ1-2; D unclear. There are 17 residues in the CDR3. V was shortened by 5 bases and J by 2 bases, with 21 bases between the two germline ends. In germline, CDR1 is SEHNR, CDR2 FQNEAQ (reference sequence). CDR3 region: CASSGGLAPPANYGYTF. The CDR3 DNA is TGTGCCAGCAGCGGAGGGCTGGCCCCTCCGGCAAACTATGGCTACACCTTC.

V is TRBV2 and J is TRBJ2-3; TRBD1 might be the D (12 bases). The CDR3 runs to 23 residues. The germline V gene has CDR1 SNHLY and CDR2 FYNNEI. V was pared by 4 bases and J by 2 bases, with 37 bases between. The CDR3 DNA is TGTGCCAGCAGTGCCGGGACAGGGGGCTTAGGACTAGCGGGCCTCCCTCCCACAGATACGCAGTATTTT. Translated: CASSAGTGGLGLAGLPPTDTQYF.

This clonotype was observed a few times. The gene calls are TRBV5-1 and TRBJ1-2; D is uncertain. Germline loops: CDR1 SGHRS, CDR2 YFSETQ. The length of the CDR3 is 15 residues. Trimming removed 0 bases at V and 4 bases at J, with 13 bases between. The CDR3 DNA follows: TGCGCCAGCAGCTTGGAGGTAGCAAGGCCCTATGGCTACACCTTC. Protein: CASSLEVARPYGYTF.

The sample holds a few counts of this clonotype. The rearrangement uses TRBV5-1 and TRBJ1-2; D gene ambiguous. V was pared by 3 bases and J by 4 bases, with 13 bases between. The CDR3 runs 14 residues. Germline CDR1 reads SGHRS; CDR2 reads YFSETQ. In DNA form, the CDR3 reads TGCGCCAGCAGCTCCGGGCCTCAAATCTATGGCTACACCTTC. Protein product: CASSSGPQIYGYTF.

The chain couples TRBV4-1 to TRBJ1-2, with 8 bases aligning to TRBD1. Trimming took 0 bases from V and 0 from J; bases not matched to a gene: 3. Germline CDR1 is MGHRA and CDR2 is YSYEKL. CDR3 length equals 16 residues. CDR3 residues: CASSQDIRGPNYGYTF. The CDR3 DNA is TGCGCCAGCAGCCAAGATATCAGGGGGCCTAACTATGGCTACACCTTC.

This clonotype was counted a few times. The chain recombines TRBV11-3 with TRBJ2-3, with TRBD2 matching 10 bases. The J segment lost 3 bases and the V segment lost 4 bases, leaving 4 bases of the junction unmatched. The germline V gene encodes CDR1 SGHNT and CDR2 YENEEA. The CDR3 covers 15 residues. Here the CDR3 reads CASSYPSGRTDTQYF. The CDR3 region has the DNA TGTGCCAGCAGCTACCCTAGCGGGAGAACAGATACGCAGTATTTT.

The chain carries TRBV10-2 and TRBJ2-3; no clear D gene. This CDR3 has 13 residues. The germline V and J ends were trimmed by 1 base and 2 bases, with 4 bases remaining between them. CDR1 WSHSY and CDR2 SAAADI come from the germline V gene. CDR3 amino acids: CASSEWATDTQYF. CDR3 DNA sequence: TGCGCCAGCAGTGAGTGGGCCACAGATACGCAGTATTTT.

Ten or more counts support this clonotype. DNA for the CDR3: TGTGCCAGCAGCTTAGAGCAACCGGGACAGGTGTTGTCTGAAGCTTTCTTT. It translates to CASSLEQPGQVLSEAFF. This chain uses TRBV11-2 with TRBJ1-1, with 8 bases lining up with TRBD1. Germline lookup yields CDR1 SGHAT and CDR2 FQNNGV. The CDR3 extends over 17 amino acids. The V segment lost 0 bases and the J segment 6 bases; nucleotides outside the gene matches: 12.

This clonotype has just a few counts. This chain uses TRBV14 with TRBJ2-4; the D gene is possibly TRBD2 (6 bases). Germline V gene sequence: CDR1 SGHDN, CDR2 FVKESK. V dropped 3 bases and J dropped 3 bases, with 15 bases sitting between them. This CDR3 region has 16 residues. CDR3 coding DNA: TGTGCCAGCAGCCACGCCCCGGGAGTTGGCAAAAACATTCAGTACTTC. Encoded protein: CASSHAPGVGKNIQYF.

This clonotype occurred a few times. The chain carries TRBV5-1 and TRBJ2-2, with 7 bases lining up with TRBD2. There are 19 residues in the CDR3. With V trimmed by 0 bases and J by 3 bases, 14 bases remained unmatched. Germline values: CDR1 SGHRS, CDR2 YFSETQ. CDR3 coding DNA: TGCGCCAGCAGCTTGGTTCCCAATCGACTAGCACGGGACACCGGGGAGCTGTTTTTT. This sequence encodes CASSLVPNRLARDTGELFF.

Only a few counts were recorded for this clonotype. The J gene is TRBJ2-7, the V gene TRBV7-9, with 7 nucleotides matching TRBD2. Per the germline V gene, CDR1 is SEHNR and CDR2 is FQNEAQ (reference sequence). CDR3 size: 16 residues. V shed 4 bases, J shed 2 bases, and the junction held 11 bases outside the gene matches. CDR3 sequence: CASSWGTIPPPYEQYF. Here the CDR3 DNA reads TGTGCCAGCAGCTGGGGGACTATTCCGCCACCCTACGAGCAGTACTTC.